A selection of T cell receptor beta chains follows, all from one sample in a study of OX40 agonist ivuxolimab in advanced cancers. Assay: immunoSEQ multiplex PCR; the TCRdb copy retains only in-frame clones and omits some. The sample lists 13,000 or so clones, about 81% occurring once. The sample in question was CD4+ or CD8+ T cells sorted from blood, obtained in a trial of the OX40 agonist ivuxolimab. The receptors originated from an adult with an advanced solid tumor such as melanoma, head and neck, liver or kidney cancer. The CDR3 runs from the conserved cysteine through the conserved F or W. Fields, in order: V gene, J gene, D gene, clone size, CDR3 DNA, CDR3 protein. A D gene is named only where the DNA matches it firmly. The size of a clone is reported for some rows only, either as once, few or many, or as a class for expanded clones.

TRBV4-3	TRBJ1-4	NA	few	TGCGCCAGCAGCCTAAATGGACAGAATGAAAAACTGTTTTTT	CASSLNGQNEKLFF
TRBV29-1	TRBJ1-3	NA	once	TGCAGCGCCGCCGGGGGGCCTTACTCTGGAAACACCATATATTTT	CSAAGGPYSGNTIYF
TRBV28	TRBJ2-6	NA	NA	TGTGCCAGCAGTTTAGATGGGCTAGGGGCCAACGTCCTGACTTTC	CASSLDGLGANVLTF
TRBV28	TRBJ1-5	TRBD1	NA	TGTGCCAGCGGGCGGGGACAGGGCCTCAATCAGCCCCAGCATTTT	CASGRGQGLNQPQHF
TRBV29-1	TRBJ2-7	NA	NA	TGCAGCGTTGAGGATGCCTACGAGCAGTACTTC	CSVEDAYEQYF
TRBV2	TRBJ2-7	TRBD2	NA	TGTGCCAGCATGAGGACTAGCGGGAGTAAGGACCCCCGCGAGCAGTACTTC	CASMRTSGSKDPREQYF
TRBV11-2	TRBJ2-7	NA	NA	TGTGCCAGCAGCTTAGTGTCTAGAAGCGAGCAGTACTTC	CASSLVSRSEQYF
TRBV27	TRBJ2-1	NA	NA	TGTGCCAGCAGCGTAGACTGGGGGAAATACAATGAGCAGTTCTTC	CASSVDWGKYNEQFF
TRBV2	TRBJ2-5	TRBD1	NA	TGTGCCAGCACGGGACAGCAAGAGACCCAGTACTTC	CASTGQQETQYF
TRBV29-1	TRBJ2-2	NA	NA	TGCAGCGCCCCCATACGGGGAACCGGGGAGCTGTTTTTT	CSAPIRGTGELFF
TRBV27	TRBJ2-2	TRBD2	NA	TGTGCCAGCAGTGGGCTAGCGGGAGGGGGCGGGGAGCTGTTTTTT	CASSGLAGGGGELFF
TRBV6-5	TRBJ1-4	NA	few	TGTGCCAGCAGCAAAGGGGGTTTTGAAAAACTGTTTTTT	CASSKGGFEKLFF
TRBV4-1	TRBJ2-5	NA	NA	TGCGCCAGCAGCCAACTCCGGGACACACAAGAGACCCAGTACTTC	CASSQLRDTQETQYF
TRBV11-3	TRBJ2-7	NA	NA	TGTGCCAGCAGCTTAGACAGCGGTTATACGGGCGAGCAGTACTTC	CASSLDSGYTGEQYF
TRBV6-5	TRBJ2-1	TRBD1	NA	TGTGCCAGCAGTTATGTGACAGGGGGTAATAATGAGCAGTTCTTC	CASSYVTGGNNEQFF
TRBV4-1	TRBJ1-5	NA	few	TGCGCCAGCAGCATCGACGAATCTCAGCCCCAGCATTTT	CASSIDESQPQHF
TRBV4-3	TRBJ1-4	TRBD1	NA	TGCGCCAGCAGCCAAGAATCGGGGACAGGGGTTAATGAAAAACTGTTTTTT	CASSQESGTGVNEKLFF